This T cell receptor (beta chain) derives from a study of blood T cell repertoires in COVID-19. The repertoire was sequenced with immunoSEQ multiplex PCR; TCRdb's copy has only in-frame clones and lacks some. In the table there are 80,000 to 95,000 clones, approximately 86% of which are singletons. Germline loops: CDR1 KGHSH, CDR2 LQKENI. With 1 base removed from V and 9 bases from J, the gap between germline ends came to 10 bases. The length of the CDR3 is 13 residues. Sequencing was carried out using peripheral blood. The sequence was collected from a man between 70 and 80 years old with acute or convalescent COVID-19. This chain uses TRBV18 with TRBJ2-1; D remains unclear. The CDR3 here is CASSPQSSGEQFF. The CDR3 coding sequence is TGTGCCAGCTCACCACAGTCGTCGGGTGAGCAGTTCTTC.